One and the same sample provided the 25 T cell receptor beta chains below, sequenced in a study of cytomegalovirus exposure and HLA in healthy donors. Amplification used 60 Vbeta primers and 13 Jbeta primers. Repertoires were generated with immunoSEQ multiplex PCR, while TCRdb's copy carries only in-frame clones and drops some. The sample has approximately 240,000 clones; around four fifths are singletons. Source material: PBMCs. Receptor source: a woman in her 40s in good health and CMV-seronegative.

The V call is TRBV6-1, the J call TRBJ1-2, with D maybe TRBD1 (5 bases). The V and J ends lost 7 bases and 3 bases respectively, with 15 bases between them. Germline CDR1 and CDR2: MNHNS and SASEGT. This CDR3 is built from 14 residues. The CDR3 DNA reads TGTGCCAGCACCAAAAAAGGAGGGGACTATGGCTACACCTTC. Protein: CASTKKGGDYGYTF.

This clone appeared once. The chain employs TRBV5-1 and TRBJ2-1; the D is unclear. V was pared by 0 bases and J by 3 bases, with 4 bases between. The V gene's germline CDR1 is SGHRS and CDR2 YFSETQ. CDR3 length: 13 residues. The CDR3 nucleotides are TGCGCCAGCAGCTTGGCCATCTACAATGAGCAGTTCTTC. This gives the protein CASSLAIYNEQFF. Combining the CDR3 with reference TRBV5-1 and TRBJ2-1 gives the whole variable domain KAGVTQTPRYLIKTRGQQVTLSCSPISGHRSVSWYQQTPGQGLQFLFEYFSETQRNKGNFPGRFSGRQFSNSRSEMNVSTLELGDSALYLCASSLAIYNEQFFGPGTRLTVL.

V is TRBV27 and J is TRBJ2-7, with 11 positions matching TRBD1. Per germline, CDR1 MNHEY and CDR2 SMNVEV (reference sequence). The CDR3 has 19 amino acids. With 3 bases clipped from V and 0 bases from J, the junction kept 13 bases outside the gene matches. The CDR3 sequence: CASSFRGQGGRSSSYEQYF. The CDR3 DNA reads as TGTGCCAGCAGTTTTAGGGGACAGGGGGGAAGGAGTAGCTCCTACGAGCAGTACTTC.

The chain recombines TRBV14 with TRBJ1-2; no firm D call. Germline V gene data show CDR1 as SGHDN and CDR2 as FVKESK. V lost 0 bases and J lost 3, with 8 bases in between. The CDR3 consists of 14 residues. CDR3 nucleotide sequence: TGTGCCAGCAGCCAAGAGGAGGGCCACTATGGCTACACCTTC. Its protein product is CASSQEEGHYGYTF. Filled out from reference TRBV14 and TRBJ1-2, the complete variable domain reads EAGVTQFPSHSVIEKGQTVTLRCDPISGHDNLYWYRRVMGKEIKFLLHFVKESKQDESGMPNNRFLAERTGGTYSTLKVQPAELEDSGVYFCASSQEEGHYGYTFGSGTRLTVV.

The chain links TRBV9 to TRBJ2-7; TRBD2 agrees at 7 bases. The CDR3 spans 14 residues. The germline V gene encodes CDR1 SGDLS and CDR2 YYNGEE. V dropped 7 bases and J dropped 5; count of bases not matched to a gene: 12. The CDR3: CASAGEGWSHEQYF. CDR3 bases: TGTGCCAGCGCGGGGGAGGGGTGGTCCCACGAGCAGTACTTC.

This rearrangement joins TRBV19 to TRBJ2-3; 8 positions match TRBD1. The germline V gene encodes CDR1 LNHDA and CDR2 SQIVND (reference sequence). The CDR3 loop spans 16 amino acids. J was trimmed by 0 bases and V by 4 bases; bases with no gene match: 6. CDR3 amino acids: CASSSGTGISTDTQYF. The CDR3 DNA follows: TGTGCCAGTAGTAGCGGGACAGGTATTAGCACAGATACGCAGTATTTT. Full variable domain (outside the CDR3, taken from reference TRBV19 and TRBJ2-3): DGGITQSPKYLFRKEGQNVTLSCEQNLNHDAMYWYRQDPGQGLRLIYYSQIVNDFQKGDIAEGYSVSREKKESFPLTVTSAQKNPTAFYLCASSSGTGISTDTQYFGPGTRLTVL.

The chain carries TRBV4-2 and TRBJ2-1; the match to TRBD2 covers 8 bases. The CDR3 consists of 14 residues. V was pared by 2 bases and J by 8 bases, with 5 bases of the junction left unmatched. CDR1 and CDR2 (germline): LGHNA, YNFKEQ. The CDR3 DNA reads TGTGCCAGCAGCCAAAGGCTAGCGGGCGATGAGCAGTTCTTC. Its protein is CASSQRLAGDEQFF.

This clone was observed a handful of times. The chain combines TRBV29-1 with TRBJ2-7, with D perhaps matching TRBD1 (6 bases). V was clipped by 6 bases and J by 4 bases, with 10 bases between them. CDR1 is SQVTM and CDR2 is ANQGSEA in the germline V gene. This CDR3 has 11 amino acids. The CDR3 region has the DNA TGCAGCGTAGGACAGAGTTACGAGCAGTACTTC. It specifies CSVGQSYEQYF.

The V and J genes are TRBV4-3 and TRBJ2-1; D uncertain. With 0 bases removed from V and 10 bases from J, the gap between germline ends came to 10 bases. The length of the CDR3 is 13 residues. The germline V gene has CDR1 LGHNA and CDR2 YSLEER. The CDR3 reads CASSQDLAWEQFF. CDR3 nucleotide sequence: TGCGCCAGCAGCCAAGATTTGGCATGGGAGCAGTTCTTC.

As to this clone: Relative to the germline gene, one junction end is altered; a read error may explain this. This rearrangement joins TRBV7-9 to TRBJ2-7; tentative D call: TRBD2 (6 bases). CDR3 length: 17 amino acids. Germline CDR1 reads SEHNR; CDR2 reads FQNEAQ (reference sequence). CDR3: CSSSQPTGLLSSYEQYF. CDR3 in DNA: TGTTCCAGCAGCCAACCGACGGGACTTTTAAGCTCCTACGAGCAGTACTTC.

The CDR3 protein is CASSAGGTYGYTF. CDR3 bases: TGTGCCAGCAGCGCCGGGGGGACCTATGGCTACACCTTC. The chain carries TRBV7-3 and TRBJ1-2; the D gene is possibly TRBD1 (5 bases). V lost 5 bases and J 4 bases, leaving 11 bases between the germline ends. Germline assignment: CDR1 SGHTA and CDR2 FQGTGA. The CDR3 is 13 amino acids.

J is TRBJ2-1 and V is TRBV4-1; no definite D call. Trimming took 0 bases from V and 7 from J, leaving 10 bases between them. This CDR3 has 14 amino acids. Germline CDR1 reads MGHRA; CDR2 reads YSYEKL. The CDR3 here is CASSQDSGINEQFF. In nucleotides, the CDR3 is TGCGCCAGCAGCCAAGACTCAGGAATTAATGAGCAGTTCTTC.

The chain uses TRBV4-3 and TRBJ1-5; 8 positions agree with TRBD1. CDR3 length: 15 residues. Germline loops: CDR1 LGHNA, CDR2 YSLEER. Losses at the gene ends were 0 bases for V and 5 bases for J; bases not matched to a gene: 3. CDR3 loop: CASSQDGQGDQPQHF. As DNA, the CDR3 is TGCGCCAGCAGCCAAGATGGACAGGGAGATCAGCCCCAGCATTTT.

The chain is built from TRBV10-1 and TRBJ2-2, with unresolved D. Germline CDR1 reads WNHNN; CDR2 reads SYGVQD (reference sequence). The CDR3 is made up of 13 amino acids. V was shortened by 3 bases and J by 5 bases, with 7 bases between the two germline ends. The CDR3 loop is CASSESGTGELFF. Here the CDR3 DNA reads TGCGCCAGCAGTGAATCAGGAACCGGGGAGCTGTTTTTT.

A few counts support this clone. CDR3 region: CASSQRTEAFF. The CDR3 DNA reads as TGTGCCAGCAGTCAGAGGACTGAAGCTTTCTTT. V usage is TRBV6-6 and J usage is TRBJ1-1; D unclear. The CDR3 consists of 11 residues. Germline loops: CDR1 MNHNY, CDR2 SVGAGI (reference sequence). Trimming pared 5 bases from V and 5 bases from J, leaving 6 bases between.

The rearrangement uses TRBV5-4 and TRBJ1-6; TRBD1 might be the D (5 bases). The V gene's germline CDR1 is SGHNT and CDR2 YYREEE (reference sequence). This CDR3 comprises 15 residues. V was cut by 4 bases and J by 9 bases, with 17 bases left in between. The CDR3 here is CASSPGFLGGSPLHF. The CDR3 DNA follows: TGTGCCAGCAGCCCCGGATTCCTCGGGGGTTCACCCCTCCACTTT. The complete variable domain, with remaining parts taken from reference TRBV5-4 and TRBJ1-6, reads ETGVTQSPTHLIKTRGQQVTLRCSSQSGHNTVSWYQQALGQGPQFIFQYYREEENGRGNFPPRFSGLQFPNYSSELNVNALELDDSALYLCASSPGFLGGSPLHFGNGTRLTVT.

The rearrangement links TRBV7-9 to TRBJ1-5; 8 positions match TRBD1. The J segment lost 2 bases and the V segment lost 5 bases, leaving 5 bases of the junction unmatched. The CDR3 length is 15 residues. Germline V gene data show CDR1 as SEHNR and CDR2 as FQNEAQ (reference sequence). DNA of the CDR3: TGTGCCAGCAGCGCCGGACAGGGTGGCAATCAGCCCCAGCATTTT. As protein: CASSAGQGGNQPQHF.

This clone appeared a single time. The chain joins TRBV6-1 to TRBJ2-1; D is undetermined. This CDR3 is built from 13 residues. CDR1 and CDR2 from the germline V gene are MNHNS and SASEGT. Trimming took off 2 bases at V and 4 bases at J, with 6 bases between the two ends. Here the CDR3 reads CASSENRYNEQFF. The CDR3 DNA follows: TGTGCCAGCAGTGAAAACCGGTACAATGAGCAGTTCTTC.

This chain connects TRBV28 to TRBJ1-5; weak D call: TRBD1 (6 bases). V was shortened by 8 bases and J by 9 bases, with 14 bases between the two germline ends. Germline loops: CDR1 MDHEN, CDR2 SYDVKM. The CDR3 spans 12 residues. CDR3 region: CASSGQWGPQHF. In nucleotides, the CDR3 is TGTGCCAGCTCCGGACAGTGGGGGCCCCAGCATTTT.

There are a few counts of this clone. The chain joins TRBV18 to TRBJ1-1, with TRBD1 identical over 8 bases. CDR3 length: 14 amino acids. Germline V CDR1 and CDR2: KGHSH, LQKENI. V lost 0 bases, J lost 5 bases, and 2 bases stayed unmatched. CDR3 coding DNA: TGTGCCAGCTCACCACCGGACAGGGTAACTGAAGCTTTCTTT. It is translated as CASSPPDRVTEAFF.

The V call is TRBV28, the J call TRBJ2-1; the D gene is possibly TRBD2 (7 bases). The CDR3 is 15 residues long. Trimming pared 5 bases from V and 6 bases from J, leaving 17 bases between. Looked up from germline, CDR1 is MDHEN and CDR2 is SYDVKM. CDR3 bases: TGTGCCAGCAGTCCCCAGGCGGGGGCACTCAATGAGCAGTTCTTC. It codes for CASSPQAGALNEQFF.

Here the CDR3 DNA reads TGTGCCAGCAGCTTGAGACAGCTAAATCAGCCCCAGCATTTT. Translated: CASSLRQLNQPQHF. V usage is TRBV5-8 and J usage is TRBJ1-5; D may be TRBD1 (5 bases). The CDR3 is 14 amino acids. Trimming took 1 base from V and 4 from J, leaving 9 bases between them. The germline V gene encodes CDR1 SGHTS and CDR2 YDEGEE.

In this sample, this clone turned up a few times. The V and J genes are TRBV5-8 and TRBJ2-2, with D possibly TRBD1 on 6 matching bases. Per germline, CDR1 SGHTS and CDR2 YDEGEE. This CDR3 comprises 14 residues. The V gene lost 4 bases and the J gene lost 4 bases, with 11 bases spanning the gap. The CDR3 sequence: CASSHRVTTGELFF. CDR3 bases: TGTGCCAGCAGCCACAGGGTCACCACCGGGGAGCTGTTTTTT.

The CDR3 nucleotides read TGTGCCAGCAGCTTAGAGCGGGGGGACCACAATGAGCAGTTCTTC. As protein: CASSLERGDHNEQFF. The chain combines TRBV11-2 with TRBJ2-1; 8 nucleotides align to TRBD2. The CDR3 contains 15 residues. CDR1 and CDR2 from the germline V gene are SGHAT and FQNNGV. Trimming at V came to 0 bases and at J to 5 bases, leaving 3 bases not matched to a gene.

The chain links TRBV30 to TRBJ2-5, with 8 bases aligning to TRBD2. The CDR3 runs to 15 residues. The V and J ends lost 0 bases and 2 bases, in that order; junction bases with no gene match: 5. CDR1 and CDR2 from the germline V gene are GTSNPN and SVGIG (reference sequence). CDR3 sequence: CAWSVLAGGQETQYF. Here the CDR3 DNA reads TGTGCCTGGAGTGTTCTAGCGGGCGGACAAGAGACCCAGTACTTC.